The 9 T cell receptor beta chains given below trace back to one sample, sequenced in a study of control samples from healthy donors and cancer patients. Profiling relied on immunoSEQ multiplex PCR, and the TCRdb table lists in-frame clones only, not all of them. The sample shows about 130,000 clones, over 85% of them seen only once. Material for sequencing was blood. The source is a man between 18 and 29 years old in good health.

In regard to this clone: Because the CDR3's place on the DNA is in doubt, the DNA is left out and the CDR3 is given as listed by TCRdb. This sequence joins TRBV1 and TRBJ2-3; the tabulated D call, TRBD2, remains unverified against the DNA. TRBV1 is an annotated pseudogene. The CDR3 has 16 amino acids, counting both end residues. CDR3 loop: CTSSQVASGSTDTQYF.

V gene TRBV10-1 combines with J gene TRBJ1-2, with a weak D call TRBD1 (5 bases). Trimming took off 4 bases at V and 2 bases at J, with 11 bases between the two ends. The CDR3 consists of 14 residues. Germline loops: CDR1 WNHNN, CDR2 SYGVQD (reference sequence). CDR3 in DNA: TGCGCCAGCAGTGGGAGGGGCCGGAACTATGGCTACACCTTC. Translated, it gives CASSGRGRNYGYTF.

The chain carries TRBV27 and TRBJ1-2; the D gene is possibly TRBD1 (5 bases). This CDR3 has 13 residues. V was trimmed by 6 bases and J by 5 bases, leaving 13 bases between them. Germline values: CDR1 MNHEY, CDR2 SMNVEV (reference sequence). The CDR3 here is CASSLRGGYGYTF. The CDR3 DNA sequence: TGTGCCAGCAGCCTGCGCGGGGGTTATGGCTACACCTTC.

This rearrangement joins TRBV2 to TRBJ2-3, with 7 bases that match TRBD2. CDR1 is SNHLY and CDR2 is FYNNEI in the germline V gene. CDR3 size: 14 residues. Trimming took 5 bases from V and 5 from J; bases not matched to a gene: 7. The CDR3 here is CASSLQRGVDTQYF. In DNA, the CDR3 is TGTGCCAGCAGTCTACAGCGGGGTGTAGATACGCAGTATTTT.

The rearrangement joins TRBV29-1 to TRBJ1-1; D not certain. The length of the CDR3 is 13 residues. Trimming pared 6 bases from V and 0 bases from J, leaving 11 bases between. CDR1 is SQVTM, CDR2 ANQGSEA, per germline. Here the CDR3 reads CSVVKLMNTEAFF. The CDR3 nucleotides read TGCAGCGTCGTTAAATTAATGAACACTGAAGCTTTCTTT.

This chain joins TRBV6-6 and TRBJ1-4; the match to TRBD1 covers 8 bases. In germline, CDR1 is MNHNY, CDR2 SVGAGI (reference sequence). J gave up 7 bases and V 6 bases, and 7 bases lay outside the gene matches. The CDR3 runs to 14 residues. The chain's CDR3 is CASRPQGGIEKLFF. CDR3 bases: TGTGCCAGCAGGCCACAGGGGGGTATTGAAAAACTGTTTTTT.

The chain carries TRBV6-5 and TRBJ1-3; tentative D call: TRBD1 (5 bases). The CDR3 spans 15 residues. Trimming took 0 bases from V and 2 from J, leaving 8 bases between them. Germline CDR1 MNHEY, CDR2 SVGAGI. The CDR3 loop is CASSYSGGTGNTIYF. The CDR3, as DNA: TGTGCCAGCAGTTACTCGGGGGGAACTGGAAACACCATATATTTT.

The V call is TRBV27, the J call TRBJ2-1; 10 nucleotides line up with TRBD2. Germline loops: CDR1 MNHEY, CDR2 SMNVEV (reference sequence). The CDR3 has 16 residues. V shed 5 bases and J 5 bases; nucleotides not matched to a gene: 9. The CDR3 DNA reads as TGTGCCAGCAGTCCGCGTGAGCGGGGGGGCCACAATGAGCAGTTCTTC. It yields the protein CASSPRERGGHNEQFF.

The CDR3 sequence is CASSQDSGARDTQYF. DNA of the CDR3: TGTGCCAGCAGCCAAGATTCGGGGGCCAGAGATACGCAGTATTTT. The genes are TRBV3-1 (or the pseudogene TRBV3-2) and TRBJ2-3, with D tentatively TRBD1 or TRBD2 (6 bases each). Per germline, CDR1 LGHDT and CDR2 YNNKEL (reference sequence). Trimming cost V 0 bases and J 5 bases, with 12 bases left between them. The CDR3 covers 15 residues.